This T cell receptor (beta chain) was retrieved from a study of T cell repertoires in cytomegalovirus infection. In the study overall: Based on public TCR beta signatures, there were indications of CMV infection and of a matching HLA type.

Findings of the study overall: Summed frequency of public TCR beta families distinguished CMV carriers with the relevant HLA. CMV-specific TCR beta clonotypes restricted by HLA-C were the ones dominating the ex vivo response.

Comments on this clonotype: What it binds is not known.

MiXCR was run by TCRdb on the reads, yielding one entry per CDR3 protein. The data show some 900,000 distinct CDR3 sequences, around a third seen once. The CDR3 covers 10 residues. V was cut by 8 bases and J by 4 bases, with 6 bases left in between. Germline assignment: CDR1 SNHLY and CDR2 FYNNEI. Sequencing used cultured CD8+ T cells from PBMCs, obtained from culture after CMV antigen stimulation. This clonotype was obtained from a human donor in good health (CMV status not recorded). Some clones in this sample may be carry-over from other donors' samples. The chain uses TRBV2 and TRBJ2-7; D perhaps matches TRBD2 (5 bases). The CDR3 spells CASRGYEQYV. CDR3 bases: TGTGCCAGCCGGGGTTACGAGCAGTACGTC.